These 20 T cell receptor beta chains were all obtained from the same sample, sequenced in a study of T cells after posttransplantation cyclophosphamide. Clones were read by immunoSEQ multiplex PCR, and TCRdb kept only the in-frame ones, dropping some. The table records 750 to 850 clones, more than 75% of them present only once. Busulfan-fludarabine conditioning, marrow transplant, and cyclophosphamide on days +3 and +4 were administered. The sequenced sample was CD4+ T cells sorted from blood, obtained after an allogeneic stem cell transplant with post-transplant cyclophosphamide. These receptors were collected from a female patient in her thirties or forties who received an allogeneic stem cell transplant from a related donor, was CMV-positive, and had no GVHD. Certain T cells may be donor cells from the graft.

This clone was counted only a few times. This chain joins TRBV6-1 and TRBJ1-3; no clear D gene. V was cut by 5 bases and J by 1 base, with 9 bases left in between. Germline CDR1 is MNHNS and CDR2 is SASEGT. The CDR3 is made up of 14 amino acids. The CDR3 reads CASSSTVSGNTIYF. The CDR3 region has the DNA TGTGCCAGCAGTTCTACCGTGTCTGGAAACACCATATATTTT.

The chain employs TRBV14 and TRBJ2-1; TRBD1 agrees at 8 bases. Per the germline V gene, CDR1 is SGHDN and CDR2 is FVKESK. V shed 3 bases and J 8 bases; nucleotides not matched to a gene: 15. The CDR3 length is 17 residues. CDR3 DNA: TGTGCCAGCAGCCAGGGCGGAATTTGGACAGGGCCCGATGAGCAGTTCTTC. Amino acid sequence: CASSQGGIWTGPDEQFF.

The chain carries TRBV5-1 and TRBJ1-2, with TRBD1 matching 8 bases. The CDR3 runs 16 residues. After removal of 0 bases from V and 3 bases from J, the junction contained 7 bases not matched to a gene. Germline V gene data show CDR1 as SGHRS and CDR2 as YFSETQ. The CDR3 DNA reads TGCGCCAGCAGCTTGGCCGGGGCAGGGGGCGACTATGGCTACACCTTC. Protein: CASSLAGAGGDYGYTF.

V usage is TRBV19 and J usage is TRBJ2-1; maybe TRBD1 (5 bases). V was shortened by 3 bases and J by 8 bases, with 14 bases between the two germline ends. The V gene's germline CDR1 is LNHDA and CDR2 SQIVND (reference sequence). The CDR3 runs 14 residues. The CDR3 reads CASSIGQGFDEQFF. CDR3 coding DNA: TGTGCCAGTAGTATCGGGCAGGGATTCGATGAGCAGTTCTTC.

The J gene is TRBJ2-5, the V gene TRBV4-1; 11 bases line up with TRBD2. Germline trimming cut 3 bases from V and 3 bases from J; bases unmatched to any gene: 6. The CDR3 has 16 residues. Per the germline V gene, CDR1 is MGHRA and CDR2 is YSYEKL. CDR3 in amino acids: CASSQIGTSGEETQYF. The CDR3 DNA is TGCGCCAGCAGCCAGATTGGGACTAGCGGAGAAGAGACCCAGTACTTC.

The chain has TRBV18 and TRBJ2-7; maybe TRBD2 (6 bases). V was trimmed by 4 bases and J by 0 bases, leaving 13 bases between them. Per germline, CDR1 KGHSH and CDR2 LQKENI. The CDR3 covers 15 residues. The CDR3 bases are TGTGCCAGCTCACGAAAGGAGGGGATCTCCTACGAGCAGTACTTC. Translated: CASSRKEGISYEQYF. Full variable domain (missing parts from reference TRBV18 and TRBJ2-7): NAGVMQNPRHLVRRRGQEARLRCSPMKGHSHVYWYRQLPEEGLKFMVYLQKENIIDESGMPKERFSAEFPKEGPSILRIQQVVRGDSAAYFCASSRKEGISYEQYFGPGTRLTVT.

The J gene is TRBJ2-5, the V gene TRBV5-1, with 11 bases lining up with TRBD1. V shed 4 bases, J shed 5 bases, and the junction held 7 bases outside the gene matches. The length of the CDR3 is 15 residues. Germline values: CDR1 SGHRS, CDR2 YFSETQ. For the CDR3, the DNA is TGCGCCAGCAGCGGGGAGGACAGGGGGCTTGAGACCCAGTACTTC. It translates to CASSGEDRGLETQYF.

This chain connects TRBV7-2 to TRBJ2-3, with 11 nucleotides matching TRBD2. The germline CDR1 and CDR2 sequences are SGHTA and FQGNSA. V shed 4 bases and J 1 base; nucleotides not matched to a gene: 7. This CDR3 has 17 residues. CDR3 amino acids: CASSWLAGGQGTDTQYF. In DNA form, the CDR3 reads TGTGCCAGCAGCTGGTTAGCGGGGGGGCAGGGCACAGATACGCAGTATTTT.

This clone turned up a few times. The gene calls are TRBV6-5 and TRBJ1-5; the D gene is possibly TRBD1 (6 bases). CDR3 length: 13 residues. Per the germline V gene, CDR1 is MNHEY and CDR2 is SVGAGI. The germline V and J ends were trimmed by 6 bases and 6 bases, with 12 bases remaining between them. The CDR3 protein is CASRPLTGQPQHF. The CDR3 coding sequence is TGTGCCAGCAGACCGCTGACAGGTCAGCCCCAGCATTTT.

The rearrangement links TRBV19 to TRBJ2-7; D gene ambiguous. Germline CDR1 reads LNHDA; CDR2 reads SQIVND (reference sequence). V lost 0 bases and J lost 5, with 8 bases in between. This CDR3 spans 13 amino acids. CDR3 sequence (DNA): TGTGCCAGTAGTATAGATCGAAGCAACGAGCAGTACTTC. Amino acid sequence: CASSIDRSNEQYF. Variable domain in full (rest from reference TRBV19 and TRBJ2-7): DGGITQSPKYLFRKEGQNVTLSCEQNLNHDAMYWYRQDPGQGLRLIYYSQIVNDFQKGDIAEGYSVSREKKESFPLTVTSAQKNPTAFYLCASSIDRSNEQYFGPGTRLTVT.

CDR3 amino acids: CASRLRVGLAGGSYNEQFF. DNA for the CDR3: TGTGCAAGTCGCTTACGGGTGGGACTAGCGGGGGGCTCCTACAATGAGCAGTTCTTC. The chain joins TRBV12-2 to TRBJ2-1; TRBD2 is the table's D call, not checked against the DNA. TRBV12-2 is listed as a pseudogene. The CDR3 runs 19 residues.

V usage is TRBV11-2 and J usage is TRBJ2-2; TRBD1 matches 7 bases. Trimming took 8 bases from V and 2 from J; bases not matched to a gene: 14. Germline V CDR1 and CDR2: SGHAT, FQNNGV. The CDR3 extends over 17 amino acids. DNA of the CDR3: TGTGCCAGCTCTAGGGGTTGGGGGACAGTAAACACCGGGGAGCTGTTTTTT. The encoded protein is CASSRGWGTVNTGELFF.

V and J are TRBV30 and TRBJ2-5, with TRBD2 matching over 11 bases. The junction had 8 bases not matched to a gene; V was cut back by 4 bases and J by 7 bases. Per the germline V gene, CDR1 is GTSNPN and CDR2 is SVGIG (reference sequence). There are 14 residues in the CDR3. This chain's CDR3 is CAWKTSGEGGTQYF. CDR3 nucleotide sequence: TGTGCCTGGAAGACTAGCGGGGAAGGTGGGACCCAGTACTTC.

This clone was counted a single time. The rearrangement links TRBV28 to TRBJ1-2; 9 bases align to TRBD1. Trimming took 6 bases from V and 5 from J; bases not matched to a gene: 13. From germline, CDR1 is MDHEN and CDR2 SYDVKM. The CDR3 has 16 residues. In DNA form, the CDR3 reads TGTGCCAGCAGCCCCGGGACAGGGAGTCAACTATATGGCTACACCTTC. Translation: CASSPGTGSQLYGYTF.

This clone occurred a few times. The V call is TRBV2, the J call TRBJ1-1; D ambiguous. V shed 7 bases and J shed 0 bases, with 12 bases lying between them. The CDR3 totals 14 residues. Germline V gives CDR1 SNHLY, CDR2 FYNNEI. The CDR3 nucleotides are TGTGCCAGCATTCGGGAGGTACTGAACACTGAAGCTTTCTTT. It yields the protein CASIREVLNTEAFF.

Only one count was recorded for this clone. The same CDR3 is also encoded by other DNA sequences in this sample. This chain connects TRBV28 to TRBJ1-6, with a weak D call TRBD1 (5 bases). This CDR3 region has 15 residues. The ends were cut back, 6 bases at V and 13 bases at J, with 22 bases in the middle. CDR1 and CDR2 (germline): MDHEN, SYDVKM. CDR3 DNA: TGTGCCAGCAGCCCCAGGTTGGGGGGAAACTCCCCCCTCCACTTT. The encoded protein is CASSPRLGGNSPLHF.

This clone appeared once. The V call is TRBV28, the J call TRBJ1-5, with D unclear. V lost 3 bases and J lost 0, with 24 bases in between. The length of the CDR3 is 20 residues. Germline V gene lookup returns CDR1 MDHEN and CDR2 SYDVKM. Here the CDR3 reads CASSFTPSVPRINSNQPQHF. The DNA of the CDR3 is TGTGCCAGCAGTTTCACCCCCTCGGTCCCCAGGATTAATAGCAATCAGCCCCAGCATTTT.

This chain uses TRBV4-1 with TRBJ2-1, with a possible D match to TRBD1 (6 bases). V was pared by 4 bases and J by 0 bases, with 7 bases between. The CDR3 spans 14 residues. The V gene's germline CDR1 is MGHRA and CDR2 YSYEKL. CDR3 protein: CASSPGASYNEQFF. For the CDR3, the DNA is TGCGCCAGCAGCCCAGGGGCCTCCTACAATGAGCAGTTCTTC.

V gene TRBV14 combines with J gene TRBJ1-6, with D possibly matching TRBD1 (6 bases). Trimming took 0 bases from V and 9 from J, leaving 6 bases between them. Germline V CDR1 and CDR2: SGHDN, FVKESK. The CDR3 runs 13 residues. The CDR3 bases are TGTGCCAGCAGCCAAGACAGGGGTTCACCCCTCCACTTT. It translates to CASSQDRGSPLHF.

V usage is TRBV5-1 and J usage is TRBJ2-3; 10 nucleotides align to TRBD1. The V segment lost 3 bases and the J segment 1 base; nucleotides outside the gene matches: 5. CDR3 size: 16 residues. CDR1 SGHRS and CDR2 YFSETQ come from the germline V gene. Here the CDR3 DNA reads TGCGCCAGCAGCTCAGGGGGGACAGGGGGCACAGATACGCAGTATTTT. It translates to CASSSGGTGGTDTQYF. Based on the CDR3 plus reference TRBV5-1 and TRBJ2-3, the full variable domain is KAGVTQTPRYLIKTRGQQVTLSCSPISGHRSVSWYQQTPGQGLQFLFEYFSETQRNKGNFPGRFSGRQFSNSRSEMNVSTLELGDSALYLCASSSGGTGGTDTQYFGPGTRLTVL.